Presented here are 9 T cell receptor beta chains from one specimen sequenced in a study of CD8+ T cells in alopecia areata. The authors extracted RNA and reverse transcribed it into cDNA as the sequencing template. Some clones are missing from TCRdb's copy, which holds only in-frame ones; the method was immunoSEQ multiplex PCR. The sample has some 95,000 clones, roughly two fifths seen once. Specimen: CD4+ T cells sorted from blood. Receptor source: a human donor with alopecia areata.

This clone was found a few times. This chain joins TRBV30 and TRBJ1-1, with D uncertain. This CDR3 has 12 amino acids. Trimming cost V 4 bases and J 6 bases, with 12 bases left between them. Germline CDR1 reads GTSNPN; CDR2 reads SVGIG (reference sequence). In DNA form, the CDR3 reads TGTGCCTGGACCACAATTACAGCTGAAGCTTTCTTT. Its translation: CAWTTITAEAFF. Filled out from reference TRBV30 and TRBJ1-1, the complete variable domain reads SQTIHQWPATLVQPVGSPLSLECTVEGTSNPNLYWYRQAAGRGLQLLFYSVGIGQISSEVPQNLSASRPQDRQFILSSKKLLLSDSGFYLCAWTTITAEAFFGQGTRLTVV.

The chain employs TRBV4-2 and TRBJ1-6; 7 bases are shared with TRBD1. The V and J ends lost 0 bases and 10 bases, in that order; junction bases with no gene match: 6. This CDR3 is built from 15 residues. Germline V CDR1 and CDR2: LGHNA, YNFKEQ. DNA for the CDR3: TGTGCCAGCAGCCAAGAAGGGACAGAGGACTCACCCCTCCACTTT. The encoded protein is CASSQEGTEDSPLHF.

V and J are TRBV29-1 and TRBJ2-2, with D possibly being TRBD1 (5 bases). Trimming took off 5 bases at V and 2 bases at J, with 9 bases between the two ends. CDR1 and CDR2 from the germline V gene are SQVTM and ANQGSEA. This CDR3 spans 13 amino acids. The CDR3: CSVRQGNTGELFF. CDR3 nucleotide sequence: TGCAGCGTTCGTCAGGGTAACACCGGGGAGCTGTTTTTT.

The J gene is TRBJ2-1, the V gene TRBV29-1, with 8 nucleotides matching TRBD2. The ends lost 4 bases at V and 6 bases at J; junction bases unmatched: 5. The germline gives CDR1 SQVTM, CDR2 ANQGSEA. There are 13 residues in the CDR3. The CDR3: CSVAGRAFNEQFF. In nucleotides, the CDR3 is TGCAGCGTTGCCGGGAGGGCTTTCAATGAGCAGTTCTTC.

This clone has more than one count but fewer than ten. The V call is TRBV7-8, the J call TRBJ2-7; TRBD1 or TRBD2 may be the D gene (5 bases each). CDR1 and CDR2 from the germline V gene are SGHVS and FQNEAQ. Trimming pared 1 base from V and 3 bases from J, leaving 10 bases between. This CDR3 contains 14 residues. The CDR3 is CASSLGRDGYEQYF. CDR3 nucleotides: TGTGCCAGCAGCTTAGGCCGGGACGGCTACGAGCAGTACTTC.

This chain joins TRBV4-1 and TRBJ2-3; D not resolved. The CDR3 length is 12 residues. CDR1 and CDR2 (germline): MGHRA, YSYEKL. V lost 0 bases, J lost 14 bases, and 12 bases lay in between. The CDR3 nucleotides are TGCGCCAGCAGCCAAGATCTCAGCACGAGGTATTTT. The encoded protein is CASSQDLSTRYF.

This clone was seen a handful of times. The chain uses TRBV28 and TRBJ2-3, with D unresolved. V shed 10 bases and J shed 0 bases, with 5 bases lying between them. Germline lookup yields CDR1 MDHEN and CDR2 SYDVKM. This CDR3 is 11 amino acids long. CDR3 DNA: TGTGCCACCACTAGCACAGATACGCAGTATTTT. The encoded protein is CATTSTDTQYF.

Turning to this clone: In the same sample, other DNA sequences code for this CDR3. J is TRBJ2-5 and V is TRBV30, with no clear D. Germline V gene lookup returns CDR1 GTSNPN and CDR2 SVGIG (reference sequence). The CDR3 loop spans 12 amino acids. Trimming shortened V by 0 bases and J by 5 bases, and 7 bases separated the two germline ends. The CDR3: CAWSVSRETQYF. In DNA, the CDR3 is TGTGCCTGGAGTGTTTCTCGGGAGACCCAGTACTTC.

About this clone: The same CDR3 arises from other DNA sequences in this sample as well. This chain joins TRBV20-1 and TRBJ2-5; no firm D call. Germline values: CDR1 DFQATT, CDR2 SNEGSKA (reference sequence). Between the trimmed V and J ends, which lost 3 bases and 5 bases, there was a span of 4 bases. The CDR3 contains 10 residues. The CDR3 DNA is TGCAGTGCTAGCGGGGAGACCCAGTACTTC. This translates into CSASGETQYF.